Listed here are 32 T cell receptor beta chains from one sample, sequenced in a study of chronic HIV infection and antiretroviral therapy. TCRdb ran MiXCR on the 5' RACE reads and lists one entry per CDR3 protein. Of about 48,000 distinct CDR3 sequences listed, about 20% are singletons. Sequenced input: peripheral blood. All receptors come from an adult who had HIV and had not received antiretroviral therapy, or was an uninfected healthy control (not recorded which).

J is TRBJ1-6 and V is TRBV7-3; D is unresolved. CDR1 and CDR2 from the germline V gene are SGHTA and FQGTGA. There are 15 residues in the CDR3. Trimming pared 3 bases from V and 9 bases from J, leaving 15 bases between. The CDR3 nucleotides are TGTGCCAGCAGCTTGGGTGCTCCCCAAGGTTCACCCCTCCACTTT. Protein: CASSLGAPQGSPLHF.

This clonotype was seen only a few times. The rearrangement links TRBV28 to TRBJ2-6, with no clear D. CDR3 size: 15 residues. CDR1 and CDR2 (germline): MDHEN, SYDVKM. Trimming removed 6 bases from V and 0 bases from J, with 9 bases in between. CDR3 residues: CASSSPPSGANVLTF. The CDR3 DNA reads TGTGCCAGCAGCTCGCCCCCCTCTGGGGCCAACGTCCTGACTTTC.

This clonotype was detected a few times. CDR3 protein: CASSQDPNAGGIYEQYF. CDR3 bases: TGCGCCAGCAGCCAAGATCCTAACGCAGGGGGCATCTACGAGCAGTACTTC. The J gene is TRBJ2-7, the V gene TRBV4-1, with TRBD1 matching 8 bases. V was pared by 0 bases and J by 3 bases, with 10 bases of the junction left unmatched. This CDR3 is 17 amino acids long. The germline gives CDR1 MGHRA, CDR2 YSYEKL.

This clonotype was seen a handful of times. The chain has TRBV27 and TRBJ1-6; 9 bases line up with TRBD1. CDR1 is MNHEY and CDR2 is SMNVEV in the germline V gene (reference sequence). The CDR3 runs to 14 residues. Trimming removed 5 bases from V and 7 bases from J; junction bases left unmatched: 3. In nucleotides, the CDR3 is TGTGCCAGCAGTCCGGGACAGGGAAATTCACCCCTCCACTTT. It is translated as CASSPGQGNSPLHF.

This clonotype showed up many times. The rearrangement uses TRBV7-2 and TRBJ1-2; D is undetermined. V lost 0 bases, J lost 4 bases, and 6 bases lay in between. Germline assignment: CDR1 SGHTA and CDR2 FQGNSA. This CDR3 comprises 13 residues. The CDR3 bases are TGTGCCAGCAGCTTAGCTGTGGGCTATGGCTACACCTTC. It is translated as CASSLAVGYGYTF.

This clonotype was recorded only once. This chain links TRBV28 with TRBJ1-4; D not certain. CDR3 length: 14 residues. V shed 2 bases and J shed 4 bases, with 8 bases lying between them. Germline CDR1 is MDHEN and CDR2 is SYDVKM. CDR3 in DNA: TGTGCCAGCAGTTTAGAGGGCCGTAATGAAAAACTGTTTTTT. This sequence encodes CASSLEGRNEKLFF. Based on the CDR3 plus reference TRBV28 and TRBJ1-4, the full variable domain is DVKVTQSSRYLVKRTGEKVFLECVQDMDHENMFWYRQDPGLGLRLIYFSYDVKMKEKGDIPEGYSVSREKKERFSLILESASTNQTSMYLCASSLEGRNEKLFFGSGTQLSVL.

The DNA for the CDR3 is TGCAGCGTTGAAGATCGAGGACAGTTCTTCGAGACCCAGTACTTC. This codes for CSVEDRGQFFETQYF. The chain combines TRBV29-1 with TRBJ2-5; TRBD1 is a possible D gene (6 bases). The CDR3 sequence is 15 residues long. Germline-derived CDR1 and CDR2 are SQVTM and ANQGSEA. The V end was cut by 0 bases, the J end by 5 bases, with 16 bases between. The complete variable domain, with remaining parts taken from reference TRBV29-1 and TRBJ2-5, reads SAVISQKPSRDICQRGTSLTIQCQVDSQVTMMFWYRQQPGQSLTLIATANQGSEATYESGFVIDKFPISRPNLTFSTLTVSNMSPEDSSIYLCSVEDRGQFFETQYFGPGTRLLVL.

This chain uses TRBV6-1 with TRBJ1-2, with 8 positions matching TRBD1. CDR3 length: 14 residues. From germline, CDR1 is MNHNS and CDR2 SASEGT. V lost 9 bases to trimming and J lost 4 bases; unmatched junction nucleotides: 10. This chain's CDR3 is CASQRGQGLYGYTF. The DNA of the CDR3 is TGTGCCAGTCAGCGTGGACAGGGACTCTATGGCTACACCTTC.

The table lists this clonotype with a few counts. The V call is TRBV6-4, the J call TRBJ1-1; 7 nucleotides match TRBD1. CDR1 and CDR2 (germline): MRHNA, SNTAGT. This CDR3 spans 15 amino acids. V was pared by 5 bases and J by 1 base, with 7 bases of the junction left unmatched. This CDR3 reads CASSPQGGGNTEAFF. CDR3 bases: TGTGCCAGCAGTCCCCAGGGGGGGGGGAACACTGAAGCTTTCTTT.

This sequence joins TRBV28 and TRBJ1-1; perhaps TRBD1 as D (6 bases). The CDR3 extends over 14 amino acids. The V end lost 8 bases, the J end lost 1 base, and 14 bases lay between the germline ends. Germline CDR1 MDHEN, CDR2 SYDVKM. In DNA form, the CDR3 reads TGTGCCAGCCGGGAGGGGGGCCAGAACACTGAAGCTTTCTTT. This encodes CASREGGQNTEAFF.

The genes are TRBV4-2 and TRBJ1-4, with D perhaps TRBD1 (6 bases). The V and J ends lost 1 base and 6 bases respectively, with 9 bases between them. Germline CDR1 reads LGHNA; CDR2 reads YNFKEQ. The CDR3 consists of 14 residues. CDR3 region: CASSQGGADEKLFF. In DNA form, the CDR3 reads TGTGCCAGCAGCCAAGGGGGGGCGGATGAAAAACTGTTTTTT.

This clonotype appeared a few times. This sequence joins TRBV28 and TRBJ1-4; D remains ambiguous. From germline, CDR1 is MDHEN and CDR2 SYDVKM. CDR3 length equals 14 residues. V was pared by 5 bases and J by 0 bases, with 7 bases between. DNA of the CDR3: TGTGCCAGCAGTATGGATGCAACTAATGAAAAACTGTTTTTT. Protein: CASSMDATNEKLFF.

The rearrangement uses TRBV5-1 and TRBJ2-7; 10 nucleotides line up with TRBD1. V was clipped by 1 base and J by 4 bases; unmatched bases: 8. Germline values: CDR1 SGHRS, CDR2 YFSETQ. This CDR3 has 16 amino acids. As DNA, the CDR3 is TGCGCCAGCAGCTTGAACCCGCCGGGACAGGGGTACGAGCAGTACTTC. It translates to CASSLNPPGQGYEQYF.

The chain combines TRBV10-3 with TRBJ2-5; the D is unclear. The CDR3 contains 12 residues. Trimming shortened V by 2 bases and J by 4 bases, and 5 bases separated the two germline ends. Germline CDR1 and CDR2: ENHRY and SYGVKD. The CDR3 bases are TGTGCCATCAGTGAGAGAGGAGAGACCCAGTACTTC. Its protein product is CAISERGETQYF.

This chain connects TRBV29-1 to TRBJ1-1; TRBD1 aligns across 7 bases. With 4 bases clipped from V and 11 bases from J, the junction kept 7 bases outside the gene matches. Germline assignment: CDR1 SQVTM and CDR2 ANQGSEA. CDR3 length: 11 residues. The CDR3 nucleotides are TGCAGCGTTGTTCAGACAGGGCCCGCTTTCTTT. As protein: CSVVQTGPAFF.

The V call is TRBV6-5, the J call TRBJ2-7; TRBD1 matches 7 bases. Germline V gene lookup returns CDR1 MNHEY and CDR2 SVGAGI. The CDR3 has 13 residues. With V trimmed by 5 bases and J by 3 bases, 4 bases remained unmatched. The CDR3 region is CASSPRDSYEQYF. As DNA, the CDR3 is TGTGCCAGCAGTCCTCGGGACAGCTACGAGCAGTACTTC.

The chain uses TRBV24-1 and TRBJ2-1, with a possible D match to TRBD1 (6 bases). V was trimmed by 1 base and J by 7 bases, leaving 13 bases between them. Germline CDR1 is KGHDR and CDR2 is SFDVKD. This CDR3 comprises 15 residues. The CDR3: CATSDLAGVGNEQFF. The CDR3 DNA is TGTGCCACCAGTGATTTAGCAGGGGTTGGAAATGAGCAGTTCTTC.

The CDR3 spells CSARRQSNTEAFF. The DNA of the CDR3 is TGCAGTGCTAGAAGACAGTCTAACACTGAAGCTTTCTTT. This rearrangement joins TRBV20-1 to TRBJ1-1; a weak D match, TRBD1 (5 bases). Germline-derived CDR1 and CDR2 are DFQATT and SNEGSKA (reference sequence). The CDR3 extends over 13 amino acids. Trimming shortened V by 2 bases and J by 2 bases, and 9 bases separated the two germline ends.

The V call is TRBV6-5, the J call TRBJ2-1, with a possible D match to TRBD2 (8 bases). The germline V gene encodes CDR1 MNHEY and CDR2 SVGAGI. V shed 6 bases and J shed 12 bases, with 18 bases lying between them. This CDR3 comprises 13 residues. Here the CDR3 reads CASRGTRGLGQFF. The DNA of the CDR3 is TGTGCCAGCAGAGGGACTAGGGGGCTGGGGCAGTTCTTC.

The rearrangement joins TRBV7-9 to TRBJ1-1; 12 nucleotides align to TRBD1. The germline V gene has CDR1 SEHNR and CDR2 FQNEAQ (reference sequence). The trim removed 4 bases at V and 4 bases at J, leaving 4 bases unmatched. The CDR3 has 15 amino acids. The CDR3 region has the DNA TGTGCCAGCAGCTACGGGACAGGGGGCGTCACTGAAGCTTTCTTT. Translated, it gives CASSYGTGGVTEAFF. The full variable domain, completed using reference TRBV7-9 and TRBJ1-1, is DTGVSQNPRHKITKRGQNVTFRCDPISEHNRLYWYRQTLGQGPEFLTYFQNEAQLEKSRLLSDRFSAERPKGSFSTLEIQRTEQGDSAMYLCASSYGTGGVTEAFFGQGTRLTVV.

The V and J genes are TRBV20-1 and TRBJ2-5; D gene ambiguous. Looked up from germline, CDR1 is DFQATT and CDR2 is SNEGSKA (reference sequence). V was pared by 4 bases and J by 1 base, with 1 base between. This CDR3 is built from 10 residues. The chain's CDR3 is CSAIQETQYF. In DNA form, the CDR3 reads TGCAGTGCTATCCAAGAGACCCAGTACTTC.

This clonotype was found a few times. The chain is built from TRBV28 and TRBJ2-7; TRBD2 agrees at 14 bases. The trim removed 5 bases at V and 2 bases at J, leaving 8 bases unmatched. Germline V CDR1 and CDR2: MDHEN, SYDVKM. The CDR3 has 17 amino acids. Here the CDR3 DNA reads TGTGCCAGCAGTCCCGGGACTAGCGGGAGTTTGCCCTACGAGCAGTACTTC. It encodes CASSPGTSGSLPYEQYF.

This rearrangement joins TRBV4-2 to TRBJ1-5; the D gene is possibly TRBD1 (5 bases). This CDR3 region has 15 residues. CDR1 is LGHNA, CDR2 YNFKEQ, per germline. V lost 4 bases to trimming and J lost 2 bases, with 12 bases between them. The CDR3 bases are TGTGCCAGCAGCCCTTCACCGGGGGGCAATCAGCCCCAGCATTTT. It translates to CASSPSPGGNQPQHF.

This clonotype was seen only a few times. The CDR3 DNA reads TGTGCCAGCACCACCTCCGGGGCCTACACAGATACGCAGTATTTT. As protein: CASTTSGAYTDTQYF. The chain recombines TRBV28 with TRBJ2-3; D is possibly TRBD1 or TRBD2 (5 bases each). The CDR3 runs 15 residues. Germline CDR1 and CDR2: MDHEN and SYDVKM. V was cut by 7 bases and J by 2 bases, with 16 bases left in between.

The rearrangement joins TRBV28 to TRBJ1-5, with a tentative D call TRBD1 (6 bases). CDR1 is MDHEN, CDR2 SYDVKM, per germline. V was clipped by 5 bases and J by 2 bases, with 19 bases between them. The CDR3 consists of 17 residues. The CDR3 protein is CASSASGTRGGNQPQHF. The CDR3 region has the DNA TGTGCCAGCAGTGCATCCGGGACAAGAGGAGGCAATCAGCCCCAGCATTTT.

The chain is built from TRBV6-5 and TRBJ2-6; maybe TRBD2 (6 bases). Trimming took 0 bases from V and 1 from J, leaving 19 bases between them. CDR1 is MNHEY, CDR2 SVGAGI, per germline. The CDR3 length is 20 residues. The CDR3 nucleotides read TGTGCCAGCAGTTACTCCCTTACAGGAGACCGGGGGTCTGGGGCCAACGTCCTGACTTTC. Its translation: CASSYSLTGDRGSGANVLTF.

The rearrangement links TRBV28 to TRBJ2-1, with unresolved D. The CDR3 totals 12 residues. CDR1 and CDR2 from the germline V gene are MDHEN and SYDVKM. The V end was cut by 6 bases, the J end by 8 bases, with 11 bases between. The CDR3 here is CASSLAPYEQFF. CDR3 DNA: TGTGCCAGCAGCCTCGCCCCTTATGAGCAGTTCTTC.

This clonotype was counted between two and nine times. The chain joins TRBV20-1 to TRBJ1-1; D uncertain. The germline CDR1 and CDR2 sequences are DFQATT and SNEGSKA (reference sequence). The V gene lost 3 bases and the J gene lost 4 bases, with 9 bases spanning the gap. The CDR3 is made up of 12 amino acids. The CDR3 protein is CSASIRGTEAFF. In DNA, the CDR3 is TGCAGTGCTAGTATCCGGGGCACTGAAGCTTTCTTT.

This clonotype was observed a few times. The rearrangement links TRBV29-1 to TRBJ1-2, with a possible D match to TRBD1 (6 bases). CDR1 is SQVTM and CDR2 is ANQGSEA in the germline V gene. Deletions cut 6 bases from V and 4 bases from J, with 18 bases between. CDR3 length: 14 residues. The CDR3 is CSVPLDGGAYGYTF. Here the CDR3 DNA reads TGCAGCGTCCCGTTGGACGGGGGCGCCTATGGCTACACCTTC. The full variable domain, with the rest looked up from reference TRBV29-1 and TRBJ1-2, is SAVISQKPSRDICQRGTSLTIQCQVDSQVTMMFWYRQQPGQSLTLIATANQGSEATYESGFVIDKFPISRPNLTFSTLTVSNMSPEDSSIYLCSVPLDGGAYGYTFGSGTRLTVV.

This sequence joins TRBV15 and TRBJ2-7; weak D call: TRBD1 (6 bases). Trimming took off 0 bases at V and 4 bases at J, with 7 bases between the two ends. CDR1 is LNHNV, CDR2 YYDKDF, per germline (reference sequence). This CDR3 spans 13 amino acids. For the CDR3, the DNA is TGTGCCACCAGCAGAGAACAGGGATACGAGCAGTACTTC. Encoded protein: CATSREQGYEQYF.

This clonotype showed up just a few times. The chain links TRBV28 to TRBJ1-6; the D gene is possibly TRBD1 (5 bases). The V gene lost 4 bases and the J gene lost 9 bases, with 7 bases spanning the gap. There are 12 residues in the CDR3. Germline V gene data show CDR1 as MDHEN and CDR2 as SYDVKM. The CDR3 spells CASSSGTSPLHF. The CDR3 DNA follows: TGTGCCAGCAGTTCCGGGACTTCACCCCTCCACTTT.

The chain carries TRBV20-1 and TRBJ2-4, with no clear D. V lost 5 bases to trimming and J lost 8 bases, with 13 bases between them. The germline CDR1 and CDR2 sequences are DFQATT and SNEGSKA (reference sequence). The CDR3 consists of 12 residues. The CDR3 reads CSAGNRRDIQYF. The CDR3 DNA reads as TGCAGTGCTGGGAATAGACGGGACATTCAGTACTTC.